This passage covers 14 T cell receptor beta chains from one sample sequenced in a study of blood T cell repertoires in COVID-19. Clones were read by immunoSEQ multiplex PCR, and TCRdb kept only the in-frame ones, dropping some. The top ten clones hold roughly 6.6% of a sample with 150,000 or so clones, 80% to 90% of them seen once. Material for sequencing was peripheral blood. The receptors come from an elderly man with acute or convalescent COVID-19.

V usage is TRBV28 and J usage is TRBJ1-1; D is uncertain. Germline loops: CDR1 MDHEN, CDR2 SYDVKM. V lost 6 bases and J lost 0, with 11 bases in between. This CDR3 is built from 14 residues. The CDR3 spells CASRPPTMNTEAFF. DNA for the CDR3: TGTGCCAGCAGGCCCCCTACCATGAACACTGAAGCTTTCTTT.

The J gene is TRBJ2-5, the V gene TRBV15, with 7 bases lining up with TRBD2. V gave up 0 bases and J gave up 5 bases; unmatched junction bases: 6. Germline V CDR1 and CDR2: LNHNV, YYDKDF (reference sequence). This CDR3 is 15 amino acids long. CDR3 in DNA: TGTGCCACCAGCAGAGATCCTGTCGGGGGGGAGACCCAGTACTTC. Protein product: CATSRDPVGGETQYF.

J is TRBJ1-2 and V is TRBV9; D remains unclear. Trimming pared 4 bases from V and 8 bases from J, leaving 24 bases between. Germline V gene data show CDR1 as SGDLS and CDR2 as YYNGEE. The CDR3 is made up of 16 amino acids. CDR3 coding DNA: TGTGCCAGCAGCATAGCCGACGGGAGAGGAGTTTTCGGCTACACCTTC. Translating gives CASSIADGRGVFGYTF.

This chain links TRBV28 with TRBJ1-2; 8 bases align to TRBD1. The CDR3 spans 14 residues. Germline V gene data show CDR1 as MDHEN and CDR2 as SYDVKM. J was trimmed by 4 bases and V by 5 bases; bases with no gene match: 6. CDR3 in DNA: TGTGCCAGCAGTAAACAGGGGGGGCTCTATGGCTACACCTTC. Its protein product is CASSKQGGLYGYTF.

The chain joins TRBV3-1 (or the pseudogene TRBV3-2) to TRBJ2-2, with TRBD1 matching over 9 bases. Trimming removed 8 bases from V and 4 bases from J; junction bases left unmatched: 8. This CDR3 has 15 residues. Germline CDR1 is LGHDT and CDR2 is YNNKEL (reference sequence). The CDR3 nucleotides are TGTGCCAGCCATAGGATGACAGGGGGCACCGGGGAGCTGTTTTTT. Its protein is CASHRMTGGTGELFF.

This chain uses TRBV6-5 with TRBJ1-1; TRBD1 matches at 10 bases. J lost 6 bases, V lost 6 bases, and 4 bases had no gene match. The CDR3 runs to 13 residues. The V gene's germline CDR1 is MNHEY and CDR2 SVGAGI. CDR3 residues: CASSRQGAAEAFF. The CDR3 bases are TGTGCCAGCAGCCGACAGGGGGCGGCTGAAGCTTTCTTT.

This rearrangement joins TRBV6-1 to TRBJ2-2; 9 positions match TRBD2. The CDR3 is made up of 14 amino acids. The germline V gene encodes CDR1 MNHNS and CDR2 SASEGT. Trimming removed 1 base from V and 11 bases from J; junction bases left unmatched: 5. The CDR3 DNA sequence: TGTGCCAGCAGTGAAGGTCAACTAGCGGGTGAGCTGTTTTTT. It specifies CASSEGQLAGELFF.

The genes are TRBV25-1 and TRBJ2-5; possible D gene TRBD1, 6 bases. Trimming left V 3 bases short and J 1 base short, with 15 bases between. The CDR3 loop spans 16 amino acids. CDR1 is MGHDK, CDR2 SYGVNS, per germline. The CDR3 DNA reads TGTGCCAGCAGTGACTCCTCTGGGGGCCCCCAAGAGACCCAGTACTTC. Translation gives CASSDSSGGPQETQYF.

The chain links TRBV19 to TRBJ1-2; D gene uncertain. CDR1 LNHDA and CDR2 SQIVND come from the germline V gene (reference sequence). The CDR3 covers 16 residues. The V gene lost 3 bases and the J gene lost 0 bases, with 14 bases spanning the gap. The CDR3: CASSIPGRQANYGYTF. The CDR3 DNA follows: TGTGCCAGTAGTATCCCCGGCAGGCAAGCTAACTATGGCTACACCTTC.

This chain links TRBV7-2 with TRBJ2-1, with D hard to call. Trimming removed 1 base at V and 9 bases at J, with 4 bases between. Germline V CDR1 and CDR2: SGHTA, FQGNSA. This CDR3 has 11 amino acids. Written as DNA, the CDR3 is TGTGCCAGCAGCTTAGTTAGTGAGCAGTTCTTC. It encodes CASSLVSEQFF.

The chain uses TRBV5-1 and TRBJ2-5; 9 nucleotides align to TRBD1. This CDR3 spans 14 amino acids. Trimming took 4 bases from V and 4 from J; bases not matched to a gene: 5. Germline V CDR1 and CDR2: SGHRS, YFSETQ. CDR3 region: CASSERTGAETQYF. In DNA, the CDR3 is TGCGCCAGCAGCGAGAGGACAGGGGCAGAGACCCAGTACTTC. Supplemented by reference TRBV5-1 and TRBJ2-5, the full variable domain reads KAGVTQTPRYLIKTRGQQVTLSCSPISGHRSVSWYQQTPGQGLQFLFEYFSETQRNKGNFPGRFSGRQFSNSRSEMNVSTLELGDSALYLCASSERTGAETQYFGPGTRLLVL.

The rearrangement joins TRBV6-5 to TRBJ1-1, with D perhaps TRBD1 (5 bases). Germline V gives CDR1 MNHEY, CDR2 SVGAGI. V dropped 6 bases and J dropped 3 bases, with 14 bases sitting between them. This CDR3 is built from 14 residues. Here the CDR3 DNA reads TGTGCCAGCAGCGCGACAGTTTTATACACTGAAGCTTTCTTT. Encoded protein: CASSATVLYTEAFF.

The chain couples TRBV7-9 to TRBJ1-2; 7 bases align to TRBD1. V gave up 3 bases and J gave up 2 bases; unmatched junction bases: 3. Germline values: CDR1 SEHNR, CDR2 FQNEAQ (reference sequence). The CDR3 consists of 14 residues. The CDR3 loop is CASSFDRVNYGYTF. The CDR3, as DNA: TGTGCCAGCAGCTTCGACAGGGTCAACTATGGCTACACCTTC.

The chain couples TRBV27 to TRBJ1-6, with D perhaps matching TRBD1 (5 bases). V dropped 6 bases and J dropped 7 bases, with 13 bases sitting between them. The CDR3 totals 14 residues. Per the germline V gene, CDR1 is MNHEY and CDR2 is SMNVEV (reference sequence). CDR3 protein: CASSQGSGNSPLHF. CDR3 nucleotides: TGTGCCAGCAGCCAGGGTTCCGGGAATTCACCCCTCCACTTT.